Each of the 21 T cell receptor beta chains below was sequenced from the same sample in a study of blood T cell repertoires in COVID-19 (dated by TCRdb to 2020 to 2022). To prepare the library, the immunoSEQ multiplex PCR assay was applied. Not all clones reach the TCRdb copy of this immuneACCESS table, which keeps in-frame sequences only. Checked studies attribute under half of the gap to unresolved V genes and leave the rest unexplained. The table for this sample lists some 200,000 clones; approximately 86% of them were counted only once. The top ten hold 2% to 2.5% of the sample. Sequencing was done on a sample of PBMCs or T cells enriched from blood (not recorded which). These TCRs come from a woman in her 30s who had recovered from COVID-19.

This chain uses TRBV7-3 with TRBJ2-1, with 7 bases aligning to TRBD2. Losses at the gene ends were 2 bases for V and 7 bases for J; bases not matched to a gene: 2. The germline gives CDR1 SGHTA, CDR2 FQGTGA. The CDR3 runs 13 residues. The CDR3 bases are TGTGCCAGCAGCTTAGGGACTATAAATGAGCAGTTCTTC. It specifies CASSLGTINEQFF.

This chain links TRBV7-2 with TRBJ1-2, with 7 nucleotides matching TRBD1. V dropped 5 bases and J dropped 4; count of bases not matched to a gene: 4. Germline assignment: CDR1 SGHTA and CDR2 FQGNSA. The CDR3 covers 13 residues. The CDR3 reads CASSPQGTYGYTF. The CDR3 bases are TGTGCCAGCAGCCCACAGGGGACCTATGGCTACACCTTC.

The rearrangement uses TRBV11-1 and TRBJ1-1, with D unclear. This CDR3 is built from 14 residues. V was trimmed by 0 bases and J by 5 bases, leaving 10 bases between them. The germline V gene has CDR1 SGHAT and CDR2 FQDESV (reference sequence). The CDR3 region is CASSLALVTTEAFF. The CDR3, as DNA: TGTGCCAGCAGCTTAGCGCTTGTGACAACTGAAGCTTTCTTT.

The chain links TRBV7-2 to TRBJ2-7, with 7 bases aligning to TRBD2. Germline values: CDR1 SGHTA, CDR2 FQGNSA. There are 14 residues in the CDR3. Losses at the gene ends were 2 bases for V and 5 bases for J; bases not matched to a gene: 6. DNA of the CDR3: TGTGCCAGCAGCTTAACGGGAGGAAGGGACGAGCAGTACTTC. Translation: CASSLTGGRDEQYF.

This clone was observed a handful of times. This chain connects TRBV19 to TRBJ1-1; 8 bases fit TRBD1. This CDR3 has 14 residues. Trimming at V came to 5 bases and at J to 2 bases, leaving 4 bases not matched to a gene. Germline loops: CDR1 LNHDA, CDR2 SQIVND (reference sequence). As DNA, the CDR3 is TGTGCCAGTAGTTGGACAGGGCTAAACACTGAAGCTTTCTTT. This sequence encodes CASSWTGLNTEAFF.

The CDR3 region is CAISELAGEREQFF. Written as DNA, the CDR3 is TGTGCCATCAGTGAGCTAGCGGGGGAGAGGGAGCAGTTCTTC. This chain uses TRBV10-3 with TRBJ2-1; 10 nucleotides match TRBD2. The ends lost 2 bases at V and 10 bases at J; junction bases unmatched: 5. Germline CDR1 ENHRY, CDR2 SYGVKD. The CDR3 runs to 14 residues.

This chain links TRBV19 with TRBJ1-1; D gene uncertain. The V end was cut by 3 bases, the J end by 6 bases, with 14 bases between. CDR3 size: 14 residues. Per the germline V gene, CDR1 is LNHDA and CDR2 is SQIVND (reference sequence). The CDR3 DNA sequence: TGTGCCAGTAGTATCTCGCCGGGGTCCGCTGAAGCTTTCTTT. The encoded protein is CASSISPGSAEAFF.

The CDR3 DNA reads as TGTGCCTGGAGTGCAAATGGGAGGAATGAGCAGTTCTTC. Translating it yields CAWSANGRNEQFF. This chain joins TRBV30 and TRBJ2-1; the D gene is possibly TRBD2 (6 bases). In germline, CDR1 is GTSNPN, CDR2 SVGIG (reference sequence). The CDR3 runs to 13 residues. V lost 1 base, J lost 7 bases, and 11 bases lay in between.

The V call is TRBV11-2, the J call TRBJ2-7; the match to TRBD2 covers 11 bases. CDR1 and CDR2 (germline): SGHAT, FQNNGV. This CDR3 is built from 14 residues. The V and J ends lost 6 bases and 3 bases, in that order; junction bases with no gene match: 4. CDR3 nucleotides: TGTGCCAGCAGAACTAGCGGGAGACTCTACGAGCAGTACTTC. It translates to CASRTSGRLYEQYF. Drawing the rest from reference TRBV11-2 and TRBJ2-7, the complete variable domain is EAGVAQSPRYKIIEKRQSVAFWCNPISGHATLYWYQQILGQGPKLLIQFQNNGVVDDSQLPKDRFSAERLKGVDSTLKIQPAKLEDSAVYLCASRTSGRLYEQYFGPGTRLTVT.

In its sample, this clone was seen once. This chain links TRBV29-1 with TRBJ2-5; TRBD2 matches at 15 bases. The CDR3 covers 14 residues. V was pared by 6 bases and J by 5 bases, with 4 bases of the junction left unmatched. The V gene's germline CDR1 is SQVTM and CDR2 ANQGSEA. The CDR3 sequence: CSVGTSGGRETQYF. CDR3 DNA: TGCAGCGTCGGGACTAGCGGGGGGAGGGAGACCCAGTACTTC.

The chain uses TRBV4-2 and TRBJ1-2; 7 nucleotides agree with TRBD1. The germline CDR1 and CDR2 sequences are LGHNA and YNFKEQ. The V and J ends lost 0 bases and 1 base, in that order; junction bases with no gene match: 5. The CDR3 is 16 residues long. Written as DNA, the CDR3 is TGTGCCAGCAGCCAAGATCCAGGGGGATTTAACTATGGCTACACCTTC. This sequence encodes CASSQDPGGFNYGYTF.

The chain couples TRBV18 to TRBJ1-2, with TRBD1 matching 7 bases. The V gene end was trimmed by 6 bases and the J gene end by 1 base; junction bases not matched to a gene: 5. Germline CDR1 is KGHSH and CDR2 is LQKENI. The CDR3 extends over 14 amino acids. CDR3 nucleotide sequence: TGTGCCAGCTCGGCCCGGGACAGTAACTATGGCTACACCTTC. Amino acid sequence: CASSARDSNYGYTF.

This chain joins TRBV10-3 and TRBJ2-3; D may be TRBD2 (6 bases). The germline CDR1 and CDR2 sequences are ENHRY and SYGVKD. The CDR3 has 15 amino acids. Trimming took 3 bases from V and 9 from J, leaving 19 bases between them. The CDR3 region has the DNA TGTGCCATCAGTGATCTTGGGCAGGGAAGCGGGACGCAGTATTTT. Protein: CAISDLGQGSGTQYF.

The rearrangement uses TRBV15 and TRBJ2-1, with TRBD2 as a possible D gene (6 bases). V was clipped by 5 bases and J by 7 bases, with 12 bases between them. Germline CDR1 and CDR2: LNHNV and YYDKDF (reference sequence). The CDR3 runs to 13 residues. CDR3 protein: CATSGGASNEQFF. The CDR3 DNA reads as TGTGCCACCAGCGGCGGGGCGTCAAATGAGCAGTTCTTC.

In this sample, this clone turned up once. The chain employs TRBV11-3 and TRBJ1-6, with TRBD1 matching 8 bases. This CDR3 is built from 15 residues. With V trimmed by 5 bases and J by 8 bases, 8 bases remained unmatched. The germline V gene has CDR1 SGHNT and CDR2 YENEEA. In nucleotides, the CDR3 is TGTGCCAGCAGCCCTCAGGGACAGGCACATTCACCCCTCCACTTT. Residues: CASSPQGQAHSPLHF.

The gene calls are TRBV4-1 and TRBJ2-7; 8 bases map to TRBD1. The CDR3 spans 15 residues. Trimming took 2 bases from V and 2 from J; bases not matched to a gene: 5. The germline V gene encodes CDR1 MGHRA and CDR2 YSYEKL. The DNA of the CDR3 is TGCGCCAGCAGCCAACAGGGGGCGCGGACCTACGAGCAGTACTTC. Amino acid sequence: CASSQQGARTYEQYF.

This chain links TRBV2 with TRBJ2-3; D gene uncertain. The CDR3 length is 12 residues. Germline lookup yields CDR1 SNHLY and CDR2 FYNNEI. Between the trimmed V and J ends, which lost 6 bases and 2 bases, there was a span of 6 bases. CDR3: CASRANTDTQYF. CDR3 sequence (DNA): TGTGCCAGCAGGGCAAACACAGATACGCAGTATTTT.

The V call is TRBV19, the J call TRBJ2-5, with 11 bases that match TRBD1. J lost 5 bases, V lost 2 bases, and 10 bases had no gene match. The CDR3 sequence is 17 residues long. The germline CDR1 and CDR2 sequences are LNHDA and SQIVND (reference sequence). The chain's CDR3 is CASSIRTSGQGEETQYF. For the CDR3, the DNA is TGTGCCAGTAGTATACGAACCTCGGGACAGGGGGAGGAGACCCAGTACTTC.

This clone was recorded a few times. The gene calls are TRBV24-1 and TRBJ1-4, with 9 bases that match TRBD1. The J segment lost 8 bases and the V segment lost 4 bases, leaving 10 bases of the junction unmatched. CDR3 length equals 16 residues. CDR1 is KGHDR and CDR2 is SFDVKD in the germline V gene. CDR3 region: CATSEPTGTGMEKLFF. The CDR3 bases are TGTGCCACCAGTGAGCCGACCGGGACAGGGATGGAAAAACTGTTTTTT.

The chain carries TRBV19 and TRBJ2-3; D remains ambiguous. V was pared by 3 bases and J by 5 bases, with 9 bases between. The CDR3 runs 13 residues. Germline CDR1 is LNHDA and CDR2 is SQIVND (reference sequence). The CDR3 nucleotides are TGTGCCAGTAGTATCAGCGCGATAGATACGCAGTATTTT. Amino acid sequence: CASSISAIDTQYF.

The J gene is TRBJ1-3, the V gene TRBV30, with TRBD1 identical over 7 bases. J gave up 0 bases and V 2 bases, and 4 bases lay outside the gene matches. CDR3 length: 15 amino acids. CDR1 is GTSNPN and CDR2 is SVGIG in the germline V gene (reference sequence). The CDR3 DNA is TGTGCCTGGAGTCACAGGGGTAGCTCTGGAAACACCATATATTTT. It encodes CAWSHRGSSGNTIYF.